This T cell receptor (beta chain) was retrieved from a study of blood T cell repertoires in COVID-19. Study details: Sources were T cells, B-cell-depleted T cells, or PBMCs; the material itself was cDNA or gDNA.

Germline CDR1 MNHNS, CDR2 SASEGT. This CDR3 comprises 15 residues. Trimming left V 0 bases short and J 3 bases short, with 9 bases between. Produced via immunoSEQ multiplex PCR; TCRdb's table is partial and in-frame only. The sample has under 300,000 clones, approximately 86% seen once. The genes are TRBV6-1 and TRBJ1-3; tentatively, D is TRBD1 (5 bases). The sequencing sample was made of peripheral blood. This clonotype was sampled from a woman aged 70-85 years with active or convalescent COVID-19. The CDR3 is CASSEAPGGGNTIYF. As DNA, the CDR3 is TGTGCCAGCAGTGAAGCTCCCGGGGGTGGAAACACCATATATTTT.